This T cell receptor (beta chain) was sequenced in a study of T cell responses to AZD1222 COVID-19 vaccine. TCRdb's table, derived via immunoSEQ multiplex PCR, lists solely in-frame clones and lacks some. The table lists about 140,000 clones, roughly nine tenths of them singletons. The CDR3 is made up of 14 amino acids. Germline V CDR1 and CDR2: LGHNA, YNFKEQ. The J segment lost 5 bases and the V segment lost 1 base, leaving 3 bases of the junction unmatched. This clone was recorded a few times. This TCR came from an adult in good health. The sequencing used peripheral blood, collected on day 0 of AZD1222 vaccination. V usage is TRBV4-2 and J usage is TRBJ2-5; TRBD2 agrees at 8 bases. The CDR3 sequence is CASSQVAGGETQYF. CDR3 coding DNA: TGTGCCAGCAGCCAAGTGGCGGGAGGTGAGACCCAGTACTTC.